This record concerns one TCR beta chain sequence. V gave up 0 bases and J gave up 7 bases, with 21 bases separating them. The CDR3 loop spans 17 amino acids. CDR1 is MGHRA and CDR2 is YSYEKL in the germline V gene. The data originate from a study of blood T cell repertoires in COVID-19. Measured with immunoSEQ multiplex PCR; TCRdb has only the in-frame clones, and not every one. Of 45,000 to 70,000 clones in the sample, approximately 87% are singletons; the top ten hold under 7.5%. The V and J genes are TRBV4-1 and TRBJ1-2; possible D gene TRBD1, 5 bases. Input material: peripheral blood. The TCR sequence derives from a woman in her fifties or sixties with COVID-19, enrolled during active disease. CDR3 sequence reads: CASSQDPQGAQAGGYTF. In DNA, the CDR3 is TGCGCCAGCAGCCAAGACCCTCAAGGGGCCCAAGCCGGTGGCTACACCTTC.